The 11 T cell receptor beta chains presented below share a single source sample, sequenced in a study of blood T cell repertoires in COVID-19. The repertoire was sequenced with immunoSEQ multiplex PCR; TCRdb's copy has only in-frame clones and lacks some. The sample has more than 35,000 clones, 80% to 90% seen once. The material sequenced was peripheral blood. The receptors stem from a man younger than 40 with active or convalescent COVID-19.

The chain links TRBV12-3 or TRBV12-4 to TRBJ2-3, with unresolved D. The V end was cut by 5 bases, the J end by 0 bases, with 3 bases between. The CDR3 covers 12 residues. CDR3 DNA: TGTGCCAGCAGTCTAAGCACAGATACGCAGTATTTT. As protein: CASSLSTDTQYF.

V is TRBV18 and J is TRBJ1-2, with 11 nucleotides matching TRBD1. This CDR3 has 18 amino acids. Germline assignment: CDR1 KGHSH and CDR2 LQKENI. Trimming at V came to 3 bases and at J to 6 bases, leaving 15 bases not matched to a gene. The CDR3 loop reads CASSPFSGQGDFEDGYTF. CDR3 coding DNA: TGTGCCAGCTCACCGTTCTCGGGACAGGGGGACTTTGAGGATGGCTACACCTTC.

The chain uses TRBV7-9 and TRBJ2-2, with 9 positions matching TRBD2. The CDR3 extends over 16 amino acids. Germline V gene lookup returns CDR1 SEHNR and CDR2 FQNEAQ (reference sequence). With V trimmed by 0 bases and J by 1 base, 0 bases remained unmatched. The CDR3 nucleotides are TGTGCCAGCAGCTTAGCTAGCGGGGGGAACACCGGGGAGCTGTTTTTT. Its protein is CASSLASGGNTGELFF.

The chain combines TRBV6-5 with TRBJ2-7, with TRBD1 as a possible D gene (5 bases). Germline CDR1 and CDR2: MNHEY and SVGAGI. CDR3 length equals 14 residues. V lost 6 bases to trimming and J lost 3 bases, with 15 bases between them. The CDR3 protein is CASRITGALYEQYV. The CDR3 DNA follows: TGTGCCAGCAGAATCACAGGAGCCCTCTACGAGCAGTACGTC.

The CDR3 sequence is CASSPNPSGTGGVNEKLFF. CDR3 nucleotides: TGTGCCAGCAGCCCCAACCCATCCGGGACAGGGGGGGTTAATGAAAAACTGTTTTTT. The chain is built from TRBV3-1 (or the pseudogene TRBV3-2) and TRBJ1-4; 11 nucleotides line up with TRBD1. V lost 4 bases, J lost 4 bases, and 14 bases stayed unmatched. The V gene's germline CDR1 is LGHDT and CDR2 YNNKEL (reference sequence). The length of the CDR3 is 19 residues.

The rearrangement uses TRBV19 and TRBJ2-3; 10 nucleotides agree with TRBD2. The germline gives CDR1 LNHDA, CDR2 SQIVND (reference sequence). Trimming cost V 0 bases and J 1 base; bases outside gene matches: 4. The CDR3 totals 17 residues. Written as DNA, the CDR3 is TGTGCCAGTAGTATAGAAATTAGCGGGGGGCGCACAGATACGCAGTATTTT. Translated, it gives CASSIEISGGRTDTQYF.

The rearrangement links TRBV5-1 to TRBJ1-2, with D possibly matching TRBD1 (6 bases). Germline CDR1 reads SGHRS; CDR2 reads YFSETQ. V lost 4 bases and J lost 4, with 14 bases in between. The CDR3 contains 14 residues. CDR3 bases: TGCGCCAGCAGCCATTTGGGGGCTTCCTATGGCTACACCTTC. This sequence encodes CASSHLGASYGYTF.

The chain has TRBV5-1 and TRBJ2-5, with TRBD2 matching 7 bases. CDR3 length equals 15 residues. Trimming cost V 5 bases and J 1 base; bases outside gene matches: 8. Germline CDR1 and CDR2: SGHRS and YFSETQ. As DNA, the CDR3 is TGCGCCAGCAGGGTGGGGAGGGCTAGCCAAGAGACCCAGTACTTC. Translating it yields CASRVGRASQETQYF.

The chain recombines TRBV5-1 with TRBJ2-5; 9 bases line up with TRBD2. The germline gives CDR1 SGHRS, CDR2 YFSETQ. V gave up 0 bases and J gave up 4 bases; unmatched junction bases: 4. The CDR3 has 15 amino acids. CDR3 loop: CASSLGAGGRETQYF. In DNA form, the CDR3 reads TGCGCCAGCAGCTTGGGTGCGGGGGGGCGAGAGACCCAGTACTTC.

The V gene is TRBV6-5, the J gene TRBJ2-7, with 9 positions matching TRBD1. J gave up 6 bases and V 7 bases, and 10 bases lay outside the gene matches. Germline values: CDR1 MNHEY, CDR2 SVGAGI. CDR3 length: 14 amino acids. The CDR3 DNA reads TGTGCCAGCATCAACGACAGGGGGAGGCGCGAGCAGTACTTC. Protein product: CASINDRGRREQYF.

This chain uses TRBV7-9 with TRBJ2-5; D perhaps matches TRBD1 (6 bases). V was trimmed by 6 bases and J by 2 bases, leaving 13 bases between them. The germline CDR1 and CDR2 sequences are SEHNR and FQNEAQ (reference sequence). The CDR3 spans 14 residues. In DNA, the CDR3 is TGTGCCAGCAGTTATCCAGGGGCGCAAGAGACCCAGTACTTC. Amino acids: CASSYPGAQETQYF. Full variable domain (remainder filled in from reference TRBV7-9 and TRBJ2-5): DTGVSQNPRHKITKRGQNVTFRCDPISEHNRLYWYRQTLGQGPEFLTYFQNEAQLEKSRLLSDRFSAERPKGSFSTLEIQRTEQGDSAMYLCASSYPGAQETQYFGPGTRLLVL.